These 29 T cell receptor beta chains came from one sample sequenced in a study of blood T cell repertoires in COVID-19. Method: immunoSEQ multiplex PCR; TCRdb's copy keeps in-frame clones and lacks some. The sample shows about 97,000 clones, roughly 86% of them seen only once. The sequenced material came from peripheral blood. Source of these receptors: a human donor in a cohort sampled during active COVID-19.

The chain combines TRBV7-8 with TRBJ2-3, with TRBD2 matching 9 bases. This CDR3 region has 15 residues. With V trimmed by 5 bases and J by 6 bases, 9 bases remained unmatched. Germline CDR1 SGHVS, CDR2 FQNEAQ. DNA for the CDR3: TGTGCCAGCAGCCCCGGGACTAGCCTACTCGATACGCAGTATTTT. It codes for CASSPGTSLLDTQYF.

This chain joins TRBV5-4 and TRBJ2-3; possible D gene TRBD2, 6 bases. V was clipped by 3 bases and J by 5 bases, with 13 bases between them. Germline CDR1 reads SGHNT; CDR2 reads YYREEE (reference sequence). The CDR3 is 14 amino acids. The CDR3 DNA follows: TGTGCCAGCAGCTCACCGGGACTTAAAGATACGCAGTATTTT. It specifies CASSSPGLKDTQYF.

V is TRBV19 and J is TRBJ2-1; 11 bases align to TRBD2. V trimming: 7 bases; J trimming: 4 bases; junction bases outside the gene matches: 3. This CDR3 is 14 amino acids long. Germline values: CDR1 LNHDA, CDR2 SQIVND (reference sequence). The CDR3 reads CASNLAGGYNEQFF. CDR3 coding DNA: TGTGCCAGTAATTTAGCGGGAGGGTACAATGAGCAGTTCTTC.

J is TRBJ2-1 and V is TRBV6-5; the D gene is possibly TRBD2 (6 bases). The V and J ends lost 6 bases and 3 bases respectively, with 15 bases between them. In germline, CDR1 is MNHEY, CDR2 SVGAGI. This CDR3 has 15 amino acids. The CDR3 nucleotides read TGTGCCAGCAGCCTTAGCGGAGATATCTACAATGAGCAGTTCTTC. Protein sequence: CASSLSGDIYNEQFF.

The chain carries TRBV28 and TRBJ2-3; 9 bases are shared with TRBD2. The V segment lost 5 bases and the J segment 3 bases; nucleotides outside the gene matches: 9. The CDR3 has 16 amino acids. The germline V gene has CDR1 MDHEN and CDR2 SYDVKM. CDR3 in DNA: TGTGCCAGCAGTCCCCGACTAGCGGTCGCGACAGATACGCAGTATTTT. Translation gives CASSPRLAVATDTQYF.

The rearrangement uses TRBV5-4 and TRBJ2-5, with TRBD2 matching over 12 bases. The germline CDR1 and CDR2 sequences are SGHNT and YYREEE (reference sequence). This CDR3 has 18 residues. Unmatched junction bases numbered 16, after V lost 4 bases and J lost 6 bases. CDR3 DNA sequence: TGTGCCAGCAGCCCGAACGCGGCTAGCGGGAGGGCCATGAAGACCCAGTACTTC. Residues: CASSPNAASGRAMKTQYF.

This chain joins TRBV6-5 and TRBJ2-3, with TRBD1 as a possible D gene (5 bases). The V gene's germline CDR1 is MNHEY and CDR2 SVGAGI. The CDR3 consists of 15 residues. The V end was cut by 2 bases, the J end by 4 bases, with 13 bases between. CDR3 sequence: CASSYALPGPDTQYF. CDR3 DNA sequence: TGTGCCAGCAGTTACGCGCTTCCAGGGCCAGATACGCAGTATTTT.

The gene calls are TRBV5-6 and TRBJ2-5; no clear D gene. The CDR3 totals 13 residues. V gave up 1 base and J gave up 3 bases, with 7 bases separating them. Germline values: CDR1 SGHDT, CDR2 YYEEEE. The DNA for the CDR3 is TGTGCCAGCAGCTTGATCCTAAAAGAGACCCAGTACTTC. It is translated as CASSLILKETQYF. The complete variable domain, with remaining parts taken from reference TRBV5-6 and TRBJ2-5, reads DAGVTQSPTHLIKTRGQQVTLRCSPKSGHDTVSWYQQALGQGPQFIFQYYEEEERQRGNFPDRFSGHQFPNYSSELNVNALLLGDSALYLCASSLILKETQYFGPGTRLLVL.

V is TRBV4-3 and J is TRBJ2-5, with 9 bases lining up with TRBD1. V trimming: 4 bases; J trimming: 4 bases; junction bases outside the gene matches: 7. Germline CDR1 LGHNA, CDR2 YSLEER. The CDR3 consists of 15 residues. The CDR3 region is CASSLGQGGRETQYF. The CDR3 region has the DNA TGCGCCAGCAGCCTGGGACAGGGAGGAAGAGAGACCCAGTACTTC.

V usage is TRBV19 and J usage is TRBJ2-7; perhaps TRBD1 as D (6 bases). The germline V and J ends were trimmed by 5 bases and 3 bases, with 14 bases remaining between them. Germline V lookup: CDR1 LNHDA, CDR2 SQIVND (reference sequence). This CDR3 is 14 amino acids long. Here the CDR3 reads CASSGAGEFYEQYF. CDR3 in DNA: TGTGCCAGTAGTGGGGCAGGGGAATTCTACGAGCAGTACTTC.

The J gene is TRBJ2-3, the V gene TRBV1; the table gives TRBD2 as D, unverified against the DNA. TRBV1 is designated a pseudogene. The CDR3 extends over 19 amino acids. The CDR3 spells CTSSQDLAGGPWDTDTQYF. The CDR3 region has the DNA TGCACCAGCAGCCAAGATCTGGCGGGAGGGCCCTGGGACACAGATACGCAGTATTTT.

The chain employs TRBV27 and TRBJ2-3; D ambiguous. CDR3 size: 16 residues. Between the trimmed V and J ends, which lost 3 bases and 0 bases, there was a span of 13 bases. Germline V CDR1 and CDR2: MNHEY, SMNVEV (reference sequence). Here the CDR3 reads CASSFVDLLSTDTQYF. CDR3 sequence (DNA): TGTGCCAGCAGTTTCGTCGACTTACTTAGCACAGATACGCAGTATTTT.

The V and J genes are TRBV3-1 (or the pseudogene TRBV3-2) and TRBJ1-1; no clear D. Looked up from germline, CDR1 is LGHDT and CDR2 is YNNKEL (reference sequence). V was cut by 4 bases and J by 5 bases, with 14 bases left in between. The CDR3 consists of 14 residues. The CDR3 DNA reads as TGTGCCAGCAGCCGAGCCGGGGTCCAAACTGAAGCTTTCTTT. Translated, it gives CASSRAGVQTEAFF.

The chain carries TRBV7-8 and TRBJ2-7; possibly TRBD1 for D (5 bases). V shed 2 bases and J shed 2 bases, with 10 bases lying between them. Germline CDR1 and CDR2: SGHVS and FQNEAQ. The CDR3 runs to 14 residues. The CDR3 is CASSLSGSTYEQYF. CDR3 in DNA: TGTGCCAGCAGCTTATCAGGGTCAACCTACGAGCAGTACTTC.

CDR3 in amino acids: CASSSRLAGIYEQYF. CDR3 bases: TGTGCCAGCAGTTCTAGACTAGCGGGGATCTACGAGCAGTACTTC. The V gene is TRBV2, the J gene TRBJ2-7, with 11 bases identical to TRBD2. The CDR3 loop spans 15 amino acids. CDR1 is SNHLY and CDR2 is FYNNEI in the germline V gene. The V and J ends lost 5 bases and 3 bases, in that order; junction bases with no gene match: 6.

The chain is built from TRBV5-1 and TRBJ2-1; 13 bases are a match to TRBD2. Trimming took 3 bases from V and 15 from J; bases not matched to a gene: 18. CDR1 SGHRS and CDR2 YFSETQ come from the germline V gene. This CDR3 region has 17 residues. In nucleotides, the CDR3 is TGCGCCAGCAGCTGGAGTACTAGCGGGAGGGCAGGTTCCCCGCTGTTCTTC. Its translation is CASSWSTSGRAGSPLFF.

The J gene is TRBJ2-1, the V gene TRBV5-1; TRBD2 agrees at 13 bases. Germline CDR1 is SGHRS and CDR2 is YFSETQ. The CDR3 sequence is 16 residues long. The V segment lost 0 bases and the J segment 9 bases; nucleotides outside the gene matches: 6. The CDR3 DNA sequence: TGCGCCAGCAGCTTGGACGGACTAGCGGGAGACGGTGAGCAGTTCTTC. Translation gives CASSLDGLAGDGEQFF.

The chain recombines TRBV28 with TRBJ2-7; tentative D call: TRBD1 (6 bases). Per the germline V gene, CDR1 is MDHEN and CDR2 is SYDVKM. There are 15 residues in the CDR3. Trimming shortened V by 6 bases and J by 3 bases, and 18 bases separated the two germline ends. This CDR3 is CASSSTGPEYYEQYF. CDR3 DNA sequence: TGTGCCAGCAGCTCCACAGGGCCTGAGTACTACGAGCAGTACTTC.

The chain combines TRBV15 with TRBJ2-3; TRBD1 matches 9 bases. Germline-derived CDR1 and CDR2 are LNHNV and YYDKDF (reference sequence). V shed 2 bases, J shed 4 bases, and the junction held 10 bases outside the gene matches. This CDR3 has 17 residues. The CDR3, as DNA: TGTGCCACCAGCAGAAGCCGGGACAGGGACCAGTCAGATACGCAGTATTTT. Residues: CATSRSRDRDQSDTQYF.

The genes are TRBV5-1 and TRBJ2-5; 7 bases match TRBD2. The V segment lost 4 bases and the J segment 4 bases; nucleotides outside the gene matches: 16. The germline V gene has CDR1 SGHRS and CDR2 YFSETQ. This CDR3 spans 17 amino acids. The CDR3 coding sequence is TGCGCCAGCAGCCTCTCCCGGGAGGTTTTTCGCCCAGAGACCCAGTACTTC. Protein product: CASSLSREVFRPETQYF.

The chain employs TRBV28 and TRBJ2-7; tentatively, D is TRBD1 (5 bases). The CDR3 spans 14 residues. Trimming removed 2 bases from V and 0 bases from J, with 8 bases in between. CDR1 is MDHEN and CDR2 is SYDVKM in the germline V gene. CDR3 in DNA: TGTGCCAGCAGTTTACGCAGGGTCTCCTACGAGCAGTACTTC. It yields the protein CASSLRRVSYEQYF.

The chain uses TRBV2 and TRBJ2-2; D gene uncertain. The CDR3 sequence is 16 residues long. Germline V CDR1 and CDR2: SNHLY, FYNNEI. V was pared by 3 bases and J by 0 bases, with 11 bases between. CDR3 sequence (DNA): TGTGCCAGCAGTGAGTATAGGCGGACGAACACCGGGGAGCTGTTTTTT. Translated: CASSEYRRTNTGELFF.

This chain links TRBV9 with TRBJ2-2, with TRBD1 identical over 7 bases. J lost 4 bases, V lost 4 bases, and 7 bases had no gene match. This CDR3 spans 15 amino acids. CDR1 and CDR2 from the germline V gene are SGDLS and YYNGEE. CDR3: CASSPKGALTGELFF. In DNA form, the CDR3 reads TGTGCCAGCAGCCCAAAGGGGGCGCTCACCGGGGAGCTGTTTTTT.

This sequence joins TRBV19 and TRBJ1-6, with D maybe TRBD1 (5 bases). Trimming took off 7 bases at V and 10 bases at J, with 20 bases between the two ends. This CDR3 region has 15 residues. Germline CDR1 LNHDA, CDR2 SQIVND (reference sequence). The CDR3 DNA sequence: TGTGCCAGTACCCCCGGTAGGGGTCAGGAATCACCCCTCCACTTT. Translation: CASTPGRGQESPLHF.

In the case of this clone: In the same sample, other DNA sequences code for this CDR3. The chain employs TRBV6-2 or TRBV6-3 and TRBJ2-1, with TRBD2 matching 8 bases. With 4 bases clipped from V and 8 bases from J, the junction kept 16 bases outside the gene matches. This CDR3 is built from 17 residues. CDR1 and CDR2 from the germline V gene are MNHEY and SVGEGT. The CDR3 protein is CASSSPLAGGRVHEQFF. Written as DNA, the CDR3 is TGTGCCAGCAGTTCACCACTGGCGGGAGGTCGGGTCCATGAGCAGTTCTTC.

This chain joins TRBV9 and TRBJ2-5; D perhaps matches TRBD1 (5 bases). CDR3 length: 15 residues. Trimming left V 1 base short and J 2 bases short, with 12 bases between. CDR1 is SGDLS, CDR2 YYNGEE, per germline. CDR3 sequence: CASSVNWSGQETQYF. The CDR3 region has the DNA TGTGCCAGCAGCGTAAATTGGTCAGGGCAAGAGACCCAGTACTTC. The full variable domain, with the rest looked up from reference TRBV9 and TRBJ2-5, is DSGVTQTPKHLITATGQRVTLRCSPRSGDLSVYWYQQSLDQGLQFLIQYYNGEERAKGNILERFSAQQFPDLHSELNLSSLELGDSALYFCASSVNWSGQETQYFGPGTRLLVL.

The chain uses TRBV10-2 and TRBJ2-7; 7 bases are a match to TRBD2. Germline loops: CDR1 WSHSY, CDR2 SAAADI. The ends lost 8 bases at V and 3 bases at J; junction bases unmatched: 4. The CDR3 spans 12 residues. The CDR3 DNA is TGCGCCAGCCGTTCGGGGGGCTACGAGCAGTACTTC. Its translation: CASRSGGYEQYF.

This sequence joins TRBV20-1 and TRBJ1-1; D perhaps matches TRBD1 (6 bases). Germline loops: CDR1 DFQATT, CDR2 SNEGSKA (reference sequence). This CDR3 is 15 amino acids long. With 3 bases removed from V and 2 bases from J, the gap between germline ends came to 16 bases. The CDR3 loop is CSASAQGGINTEAFF. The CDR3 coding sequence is TGCAGTGCTAGTGCCCAAGGGGGAATTAACACTGAAGCTTTCTTT.

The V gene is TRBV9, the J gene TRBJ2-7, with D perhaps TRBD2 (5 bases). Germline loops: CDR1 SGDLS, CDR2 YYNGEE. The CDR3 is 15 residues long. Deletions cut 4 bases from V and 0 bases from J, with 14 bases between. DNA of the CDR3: TGTGCCAGCAGCCCGTCGGGGTCCCTCTCCTACGAGCAGTACTTC. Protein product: CASSPSGSLSYEQYF.